The source of this T cell receptor beta chain is a study of shared clonotypes between healthy human individuals. Here immunoSEQ multiplex PCR was the method, and the copy in TCRdb shows in-frame clones only, minus some. The data hold about 610,000 clones, with about 96% observed a single time. Study-level results: Sampling used blood alone; tissue repertoires probably differ.

A word on this clone: Its antigen remains unidentified.

Terminally differentiated effector memory CD45RA+ cells were left out of the naive CD8 fraction, which was CD45RO-negative and positively selected for CCR7. Looked up from germline, CDR1 is SGHAT and CDR2 is FQNNGV. This CDR3 contains 13 residues. V lost 5 bases and J lost 3, with 8 bases in between. The TCR originated in a woman under 40 in good health. The sequenced sample consisted of naive CD8+ T cells sorted from blood. The rearrangement uses TRBV11-2 and TRBJ1-3; D is undetermined. The CDR3: CASSVRYGNTIYF. DNA of the CDR3: TGTGCCAGCAGCGTCAGATATGGAAACACCATATATTTT.